This T cell receptor (beta chain) derives from a study of type 1 regulatory T cells. At the level of the study: An in vitro protocol generated T-allo10, a Tr1-enriched, alloantigen-specific CD4 T cell product.

This clonotype was counted only a few times. TCRdb re-called the reads with MiXCR, one entry per CDR3 protein. The table lists 90,000 to 100,000 distinct CDR3 sequences, around 30% of them singletons. Germline CDR1 is SQVTM and CDR2 is ANQGSEA. The CDR3 has 15 residues. The junction had 13 bases not matched to a gene; V was cut back by 6 bases and J by 2 bases. This clonotype originated in a human donor in good health. The sample comprised CD4+ T cells, either the whole sample or a sorted fraction (not recorded which). The V gene is TRBV29-1, the J gene TRBJ2-7; 7 positions agree with TRBD2. This CDR3 is CSVARRPSGAYEQYF. The CDR3 region has the DNA TGCAGCGTCGCAAGGCGCCCCAGCGGGGCCTACGAGCAGTACTTC.